The 4 T cell receptor beta chains listed next were all sequenced from one sample in a study of cytomegalovirus exposure and HLA in healthy donors. The PCR had 60 Vbeta and 13 Jbeta primers. TCRdb keeps only in-frame clones here, not all; method: immunoSEQ multiplex PCR. The sample comprises 100,000 to 150,000 clones, approximately 80% of which are singletons, and roughly 0.9% rests with the top ten. Sample: PBMCs. All receptors derive from a woman in her fifties or sixties in good health and CMV-seronegative.

This sequence joins TRBV5-6 and TRBJ2-5, with 7 bases fitting TRBD2. The CDR3 is made up of 14 amino acids. The J segment lost 5 bases and the V segment lost 0 bases, leaving 4 bases of the junction unmatched. Germline loops: CDR1 SGHDT, CDR2 YYEEEE. The CDR3 bases are TGTGCCAGCAGCTTGGGCGGGAGAGTGGAGACCCAGTACTTC. Its protein is CASSLGGRVETQYF.

This clone was seen once. The chain joins TRBV2 to TRBJ2-3; 11 bases are shared with TRBD2. J was trimmed by 1 base and V by 6 bases; bases with no gene match: 3. The CDR3 loop spans 15 amino acids. Per germline, CDR1 SNHLY and CDR2 FYNNEI. The CDR3 loop is CASRLTSGGTDTQYF. The DNA of the CDR3 is TGTGCCAGCAGATTGACTAGCGGGGGCACAGATACGCAGTATTTT.

The chain couples TRBV2 to TRBJ1-5, with D hard to call. V lost 0 bases to trimming and J lost 4 bases, with 7 bases between them. From germline, CDR1 is SNHLY and CDR2 FYNNEI. This CDR3 has 14 residues. This chain's CDR3 is CASSEAYRNQPQHF. CDR3 bases: TGTGCCAGCAGTGAAGCATACAGAAATCAGCCCCAGCATTTT.

The rearrangement uses TRBV28 and TRBJ1-3; D remains ambiguous. There are 10 residues in the CDR3. Per the germline V gene, CDR1 is MDHEN and CDR2 is SYDVKM. Deletions cut 6 bases from V and 7 bases from J, with 4 bases between. Written as DNA, the CDR3 is TGTGCCAGCAGCTCCAACACCATATATTTT. Translation: CASSSNTIYF.